Listed below are T cell receptor beta chains from one sample, sequenced in a study of identical twins. MiXCR, applied by TCRdb to the 5' RACE reads, yields one record per CDR3 protein. The data hold about 470,000 distinct CDR3 sequences, with less than 25% observed a single time. These data are also associated with another study on T cells expressing NK-cell markers.

Sequencing input: CD4+ T cells sorted from blood. These receptors were collected from a woman aged 18-29 years in good health. The CDR3 runs from the conserved cysteine through the conserved F or W.

>TRBV4-3|TRBJ1-1
CASSLETGENTEAFF
>TRBV24-1|TRBJ2-3
CATSDSSVATQYF
>TRBV18|TRBJ2-1
CATRITGTRLYNEQFF
>TRBV5-4|TRBJ2-1
CASSLEGRKANEQFF
>TRBV28|TRBJ1-1
CASSSRGYENTEAFF
>TRBV6-2/TRBV6-3|TRBJ2-6
CASSYTSSGANVLTF
>TRBV12-3/TRBV12-4|TRBJ1-6
CASSNGQGLYSPLHF
>TRBV7-2|TRBJ2-3
CASSLLLAAGLTDTQYF
>TRBV5-1|TRBJ2-1
CASSLGEAGGPEQFF
>TRBV11-2|TRBJ2-1
CASSLEGSGINEQFF
>TRBV29-1|TRBJ1-5
CSVEEDSGQPQHF
>TRBV11-2|TRBJ1-1
CASSFTGTVNTEAFF
>TRBV18|TRBJ2-4
CASSPMGLLAKNIQYF
>TRBV20-1|TRBJ2-1
CSARLAGRLYNEQFF
>TRBV20-1|TRBJ1-2
CSANTQGARGYGYTF
>TRBV25-1|TRBJ1-2
CASSPRTGTNYGYTF
>TRBV12-3/TRBV12-4|TRBJ2-1
CASRSRLAGGNEQFF
>TRBV5-1|TRBJ2-1
CASSLGLDSEQFF
>TRBV5-1|TRBJ2-7
CASSLVRGSSYEQYF
>TRBV12-3/TRBV12-4|TRBJ2-2
CASSRLAGVTGELFF
>TRBV6-2/TRBV6-3|TRBJ2-7
CATRLVQGSYEQYF
>TRBV10-3|TRBJ2-6
CASRSGANVLTF
>TRBV15|TRBJ2-3
CATSRVGQGTDTQYF
>TRBV10-3|TRBJ2-7
CAISDLAGTAEQYF
>TRBV13|TRBJ2-5
CASSRLQQETQYF
>TRBV7-2|TRBJ1-1
CASRGQPNTEAFF
>TRBV9|TRBJ2-2
CASSDRYTGELFF
>TRBV2|TRBJ1-5
CASSKDGNNQPQHF
>TRBV4-3|TRBJ2-2
CASSQEPTGAGELFF
>TRBV20-1|TRBJ2-3
CSASWRFRTDTQYF
>TRBV12-3/TRBV12-4|TRBJ2-1
CASTLGAGGYNEQFF
>TRBV20-1|TRBJ2-7
CSARQRGPSYEQYF
>TRBV12-3/TRBV12-4|TRBJ2-2
CASSLFSVAGELFF
>TRBV5-1|TRBJ2-7
CASSLGTGPYEQYF
>TRBV27|TRBJ1-6
CASSGGDRELWNSPLHF
>TRBV5-1|TRBJ2-1
CASSLGTGRGSHNEQFF
>TRBV7-2|TRBJ2-5
CASSWLGGETQYF
>TRBV6-5|TRBJ2-2
CASSYGATGELFF
>TRBV7-2|TRBJ2-1
CASSWTSGINNEQFF
>TRBV7-2|TRBJ2-3
CASSTSYSTDTQYF